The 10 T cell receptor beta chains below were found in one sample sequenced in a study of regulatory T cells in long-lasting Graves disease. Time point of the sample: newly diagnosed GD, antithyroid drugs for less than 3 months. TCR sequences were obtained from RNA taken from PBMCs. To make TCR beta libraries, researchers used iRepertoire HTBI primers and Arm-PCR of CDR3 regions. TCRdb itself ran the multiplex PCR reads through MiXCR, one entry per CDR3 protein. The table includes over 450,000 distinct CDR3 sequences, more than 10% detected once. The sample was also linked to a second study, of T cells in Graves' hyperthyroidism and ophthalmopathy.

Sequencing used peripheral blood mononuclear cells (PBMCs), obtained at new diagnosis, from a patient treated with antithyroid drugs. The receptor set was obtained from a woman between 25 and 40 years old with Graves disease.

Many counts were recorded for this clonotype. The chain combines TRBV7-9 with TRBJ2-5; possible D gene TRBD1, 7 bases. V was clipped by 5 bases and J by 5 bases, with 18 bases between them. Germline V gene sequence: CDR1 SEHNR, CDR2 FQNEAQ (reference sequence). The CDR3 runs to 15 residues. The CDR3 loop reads CASSRVTSGGETQYF. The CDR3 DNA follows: TGTGCCAGCAGCCGCGTAACCTCAGGGGGGGAGACCCAGTACTTC.

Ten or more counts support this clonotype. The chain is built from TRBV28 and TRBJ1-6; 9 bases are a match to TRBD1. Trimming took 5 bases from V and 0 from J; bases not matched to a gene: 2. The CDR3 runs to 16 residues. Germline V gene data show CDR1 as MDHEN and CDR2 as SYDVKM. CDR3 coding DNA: TGTGCCAGCAGTCCGACAGGGGGCTCCTATAATTCACCCCTCCACTTT. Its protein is CASSPTGGSYNSPLHF.

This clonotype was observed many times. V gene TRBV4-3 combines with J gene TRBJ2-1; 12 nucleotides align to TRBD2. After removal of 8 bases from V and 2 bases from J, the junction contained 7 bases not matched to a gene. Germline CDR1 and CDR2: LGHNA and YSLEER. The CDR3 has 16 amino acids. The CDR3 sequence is CASCTRTSGTYNEQFF. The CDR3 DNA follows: TGCGCCAGCTGTACTAGGACTAGCGGGACCTACAATGAGCAGTTCTTC.

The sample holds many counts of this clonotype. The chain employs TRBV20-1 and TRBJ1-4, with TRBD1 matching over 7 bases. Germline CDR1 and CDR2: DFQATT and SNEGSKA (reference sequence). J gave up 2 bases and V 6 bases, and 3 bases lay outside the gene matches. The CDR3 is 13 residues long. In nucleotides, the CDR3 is TGCAGTGCCCCGGACAGGACTAATGAAAAACTGTTTTTT. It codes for CSAPDRTNEKLFF.

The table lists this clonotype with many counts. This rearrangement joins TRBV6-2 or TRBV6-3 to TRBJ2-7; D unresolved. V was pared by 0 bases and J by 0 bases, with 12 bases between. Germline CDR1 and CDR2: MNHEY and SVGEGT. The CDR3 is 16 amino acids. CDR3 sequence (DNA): TGTGCCAGCAGTTACTCGGTGTCAGGCGGCTCCTACGAGCAGTACTTC. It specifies CASSYSVSGGSYEQYF.

The CDR3 DNA is TGTGCCAGCAGTTTTCGACAGGGTAACTACGAGCAGTACTTC. Its translation: CASSFRQGNYEQYF. The V call is TRBV27, the J call TRBJ2-7; TRBD1 aligns across 7 bases. After removal of 3 bases from V and 3 bases from J, the junction contained 5 bases not matched to a gene. The CDR3 has 14 residues. CDR1 and CDR2 (germline): MNHEY, SMNVEV (reference sequence).

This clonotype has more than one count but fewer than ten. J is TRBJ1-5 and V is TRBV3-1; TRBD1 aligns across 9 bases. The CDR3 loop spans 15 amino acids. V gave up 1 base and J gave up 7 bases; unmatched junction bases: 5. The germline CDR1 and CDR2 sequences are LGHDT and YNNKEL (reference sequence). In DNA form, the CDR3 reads TGTGCCAGCAGCCAAGGGGACAGGGTTTACCAGCCCCAGCATTTT. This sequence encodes CASSQGDRVYQPQHF.

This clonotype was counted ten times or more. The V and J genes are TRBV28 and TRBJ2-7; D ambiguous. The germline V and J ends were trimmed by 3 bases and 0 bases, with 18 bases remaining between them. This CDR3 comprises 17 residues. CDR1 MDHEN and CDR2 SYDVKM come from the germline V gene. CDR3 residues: CASSLLGIGDYSYEQYF. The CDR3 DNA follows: TGTGCCAGCAGTTTGTTGGGGATCGGTGATTACTCCTACGAGCAGTACTTC.

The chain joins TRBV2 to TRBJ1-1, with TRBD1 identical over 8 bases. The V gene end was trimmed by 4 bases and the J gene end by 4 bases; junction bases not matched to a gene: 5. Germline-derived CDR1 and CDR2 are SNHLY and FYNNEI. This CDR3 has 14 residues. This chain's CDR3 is CASSGQGPVTEAFF. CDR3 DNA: TGTGCCAGCAGTGGACAGGGGCCCGTCACTGAAGCTTTCTTT.

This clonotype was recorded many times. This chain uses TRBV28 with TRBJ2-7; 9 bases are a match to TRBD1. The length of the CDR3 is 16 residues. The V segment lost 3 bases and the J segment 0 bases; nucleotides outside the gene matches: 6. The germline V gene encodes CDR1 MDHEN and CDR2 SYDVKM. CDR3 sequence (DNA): TGTGCCAGCAGTTTCTCGGGGACAGGGACCTCCTACGAGCAGTACTTC. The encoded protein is CASSFSGTGTSYEQYF.